The T cell receptor (beta chain) described here comes from a study of blood T cells in healthy people across ages. Across the whole study: In model experiments, template switching was able to capture about one barcoded beta molecule for every two T cells that were present.

The CDR3 contains 15 residues. Germline-derived CDR1 and CDR2 are SGHTA and FQGNSA. This clonotype was observed a handful of times. Its antigen is as yet unknown. A second roughly 6 to 11 cycle PCR used barcoded and J-beta primers. TCRdb processed the 5' RACE reads anew with MiXCR; each CDR3 protein has one entry. The repertoire holds over a million distinct CDR3 sequences, with roughly 40% as singletons. Researchers isolated at least 6.5 million PBMCs per sample. Samples each yielded at least 5 micrograms of total RNA. Findings of the study overall: Estimated diversity that came from one million T cells was considered an underestimate.

What was sequenced was blood. This TCR was recovered from a woman aged 18-30 years in good health. The genes are TRBV7-2 and TRBJ2-5, with D perhaps TRBD2 (6 bases). Judging by the DNA end, TRBJ2-7 fits better; the J call may be wrong. CDR3 nucleotides: TGTGCCAGCAGCCTCCCCGGTAGCGGAAACTACGAGCAGTACTTC. This codes for CASSLPGSGNYEQYF.